The 30 T cell receptor beta chains below come from one sample, sequenced in a study of early T cells in non-severe SARS-CoV-2 infection. One entry per CDR3 protein, called by TCRdb with MiXCR from the 5' RACE reads. Among 25,000 to 30,000 distinct CDR3 sequences listed, about 5.3% were seen once. Source material: whole blood. These receptors all come from an adult who was a healthcare worker with PCR-confirmed SARS-CoV-2 infection or an uninfected control (not recorded which).

The chain uses TRBV6-2 or TRBV6-3 and TRBJ1-6; D is perhaps TRBD1 (6 bases). Trimming left V 6 bases short and J 8 bases short, with 14 bases between. CDR1 is MNHEY, CDR2 SVGEGT, per germline. This CDR3 has 14 amino acids. CDR3 residues: CASSNRAYDSPLHF. The CDR3 nucleotides read TGTGCCAGCAGCAACAGGGCTTATGATTCACCCCTCCACTTT.

This clonotype was counted at least ten times. The rearrangement uses TRBV20-1 and TRBJ2-5; D not resolved. The CDR3 covers 13 residues. The V gene lost 1 base and the J gene lost 1 base, with 7 bases spanning the gap. Per the germline V gene, CDR1 is DFQATT and CDR2 is SNEGSKA (reference sequence). The CDR3 region has the DNA TGCAGTGCTAGAGCAGGCGGCCAAGAGACCCAGTACTTC. Translating gives CSARAGGQETQYF.

This clonotype came up many times. The V and J genes are TRBV12-3 or TRBV12-4 and TRBJ1-5; unclear D gene. CDR3 length: 14 amino acids. V was clipped by 9 bases and J by 0 bases, with 12 bases between them. CDR3 in DNA: TGTGCCAGTACGTCAGCTAATAGCAATCAGCCCCAGCATTTT. Protein product: CASTSANSNQPQHF.

There are a few counts of this clonotype. The chain links TRBV21-1 to TRBJ1-1. TRBV21-1 is an annotated pseudogene. The CDR3 has 15 amino acids. The CDR3 here is CASSKAILGDTEAFF. The CDR3 DNA is TGTGCCAGCAGCAAAGCCATACTCGGGGACACTGAAGCTTTCTTT.

This clonotype has a count of ten or more. J is TRBJ1-5 and V is TRBV1; the D segment call TRBD1 is taken from the table without a DNA check. TRBV1 is classified as a pseudogene. The CDR3 covers 12 residues. The CDR3 protein is CTSSRAGHPEHF. The CDR3 DNA is TGCACCAGCAGCCGTGCGGGACATCCGGAGCATTTT.

In its sample, this clonotype was seen many times. This chain links TRBV12-3 or TRBV12-4 with TRBJ2-3; maybe TRBD1 (5 bases). The CDR3 totals 14 residues. Trimming left V 6 bases short and J 5 bases short, with 15 bases between. The CDR3 sequence is CASRSGATRDTQYF. CDR3 bases: TGTGCCAGCAGGTCTGGGGCCACCCGAGATACGCAGTATTTT.

This clonotype was counted at least ten times. This sequence joins TRBV5-1 and TRBJ2-3; D might be TRBD2 (6 bases). V was clipped by 3 bases and J by 0 bases, with 14 bases between them. Germline CDR1 is SGHRS and CDR2 is YFSETQ. The CDR3 totals 16 residues. The CDR3 sequence: CASSSITAGSTDTQYF. Here the CDR3 DNA reads TGCGCCAGCAGCTCCATAACGGCGGGAAGCACAGATACGCAGTATTTT.

This clonotype has ten or more counts. The chain uses TRBV7-6 and TRBJ1-4; no reliable D call. The CDR3 consists of 14 residues. CDR1 is SGHVS and CDR2 is FNYEAQ in the germline V gene. Trimming took off 1 base at V and 3 bases at J, with 6 bases between the two ends. The CDR3 region is CASSLDTSNEKLFF. Written as DNA, the CDR3 is TGTGCCAGCAGCTTAGACACCTCTAATGAAAAACTGTTTTTT.

Ten or more counts support this clonotype. This chain connects TRBV20-1 to TRBJ2-1; TRBD2 agrees at 9 bases. This CDR3 is built from 15 residues. CDR1 DFQATT and CDR2 SNEGSKA come from the germline V gene (reference sequence). V was clipped by 0 bases and J by 4 bases; unmatched bases: 4. CDR3 sequence (DNA): TGCAGTGCTAGAGATCCGGGACTAGCTTACAATGAGCAGTTCTTC. This sequence encodes CSARDPGLAYNEQFF.

This clonotype was observed a handful of times. The chain recombines TRBV5-6 with TRBJ1-5, with D hard to call. The CDR3 covers 14 residues. CDR1 and CDR2 (germline): SGHDT, YYEEEE. Trimming pared 5 bases from V and 2 bases from J, leaving 11 bases between. As DNA, the CDR3 is TGTGCCAGCAGTTTTTACACAGGCAATCAGCCCCAGCATTTT. Amino acid sequence: CASSFYTGNQPQHF.

This clonotype has at least ten counts. The chain recombines TRBV9 with TRBJ1-2; TRBD1 aligns across 7 bases. CDR1 is SGDLS, CDR2 YYNGEE, per germline. The CDR3 contains 15 residues. The trim removed 4 bases at V and 3 bases at J, leaving 9 bases unmatched. The CDR3, as DNA: TGTGCCAGCAGCCTCCGACAGGGTCTGGACTATGGCTACACCTTC. Residues: CASSLRQGLDYGYTF.

The table lists this clonotype with a few counts. The rearrangement uses TRBV15 and TRBJ2-2; D might be TRBD1 (6 bases). V lost 5 bases to trimming and J lost 4 bases, with 11 bases between them. Looked up from germline, CDR1 is LNHNV and CDR2 is YYDKDF (reference sequence). CDR3 length: 14 amino acids. The chain's CDR3 is CATSVVRGTGELFF. CDR3 coding DNA: TGTGCCACCAGCGTAGTCAGGGGCACCGGGGAGCTGTTTTTT.

In this sample, this clonotype turned up a few times. The chain employs TRBV28 and TRBJ2-7; 8 positions match TRBD2. The CDR3 sequence is 14 residues long. After removal of 5 bases from V and 5 bases from J, the junction contained 8 bases not matched to a gene. Per the germline V gene, CDR1 is MDHEN and CDR2 is SYDVKM. The CDR3 loop is CASSNRLAIDEQYF. As DNA, the CDR3 is TGTGCCAGCAGTAACCGACTAGCGATCGACGAGCAGTACTTC. Together with reference TRBV28 and TRBJ2-7, the CDR3 gives the full variable domain: DVKVTQSSRYLVKRTGEKVFLECVQDMDHENMFWYRQDPGLGLRLIYFSYDVKMKEKGDIPEGYSVSREKKERFSLILESASTNQTSMYLCASSNRLAIDEQYFGPGTRLTVT.

The chain recombines TRBV10-3 with TRBJ2-5; D is possibly TRBD1 (5 bases). The CDR3 spans 13 residues. Trimming stripped 6 bases from V and 1 base from J, with 9 bases between. Per germline, CDR1 ENHRY and CDR2 SYGVKD. CDR3: CAISIGAQETQYF. DNA for the CDR3: TGTGCCATCAGCATTGGGGCCCAAGAGACCCAGTACTTC.

This clonotype has at least ten counts. The genes are TRBV19 and TRBJ1-2; 7 bases fit TRBD1. CDR1 LNHDA and CDR2 SQIVND come from the germline V gene (reference sequence). This CDR3 comprises 15 residues. After removal of 7 bases from V and 8 bases from J, the junction contained 16 bases not matched to a gene. Here the CDR3 DNA reads TGTGCCAGTACCCCGGTTGGGACAGCAGTTTCCGGCTACACCTTC. This encodes CASTPVGTAVSGYTF.

This clonotype was observed many times. For the CDR3, the DNA is TGTGCCAGCATCCGTACGGGTAATGAGCAGTTCTTC. Translated: CASIRTGNEQFF. This chain joins TRBV5-5 and TRBJ2-1, with D unclear. The CDR3 runs to 12 residues. CDR1 is SGHKS and CDR2 is YYEKEE in the germline V gene (reference sequence). V was cut by 6 bases and J by 7 bases, with 11 bases left in between.

In its sample, this clonotype was seen many times. V and J are TRBV27 and TRBJ2-1; the D call may be TRBD1 or TRBD2 (5 bases each). Looked up from germline, CDR1 is MNHEY and CDR2 is SMNVEV (reference sequence). The CDR3 sequence is 16 residues long. The V gene lost 2 bases and the J gene lost 8 bases, with 19 bases spanning the gap. The CDR3 spells CASSLVLGTSVHEQFF. CDR3 coding DNA: TGTGCCAGCAGTTTAGTTCTAGGGACCTCCGTCCATGAGCAGTTCTTC.

This clonotype came up many times. The rearrangement uses TRBV6-1 and TRBJ2-1; 9 bases are a match to TRBD1. Trimming removed 5 bases from V and 4 bases from J; junction bases left unmatched: 6. Germline CDR1 MNHNS, CDR2 SASEGT. The CDR3 is made up of 15 amino acids. The CDR3 is CASSIQGARYNEQFF. DNA of the CDR3: TGTGCCAGCAGTATACAGGGGGCTCGTTACAATGAGCAGTTCTTC.

This clonotype was seen more than once but under ten times. V and J are TRBV24-1 and TRBJ2-1, with 9 bases lining up with TRBD2. Germline CDR1 KGHDR, CDR2 SFDVKD. The V segment lost 6 bases and the J segment 7 bases; nucleotides outside the gene matches: 9. The CDR3 length is 15 residues. CDR3 in amino acids: CATSKGAGGRNEQFF. The CDR3 DNA follows: TGTGCCACCAGTAAGGGAGCGGGGGGCAGGAATGAGCAGTTCTTC.

This clonotype is termed medium-sized. The chain joins TRBV30 to TRBJ2-1; 9 nucleotides agree with TRBD2. J lost 8 bases, V lost 0 bases, and 8 bases had no gene match. The CDR3 contains 15 residues. Germline V gene lookup returns CDR1 GTSNPN and CDR2 SVGIG (reference sequence). The CDR3 coding sequence is TGTGCCTGGAGTGTACGCGGGAGGGCCTCAGATGAGCAGTTCTTC. As protein: CAWSVRGRASDEQFF.

This clonotype came up many times. The J gene is TRBJ1-3, the V gene TRBV7-2; tentative D call: TRBD1 (5 bases). Germline lookup yields CDR1 SGHTA and CDR2 FQGNSA. V was cut by 1 base and J by 2 bases, with 15 bases left in between. This CDR3 has 17 residues. The CDR3, as DNA: TGTGCCAGCAGCTTAGGGGGCCAGGGTATCGCTGGAAACACCATATATTTT. As protein: CASSLGGQGIAGNTIYF. The whole variable domain, filled in from reference TRBV7-2 and TRBJ1-3, reads GAGVSQSPSNKVTEKGKDVELRCDPISGHTALYWYRQSLGQGLEFLIYFQGNSAPDKSGLPSDRFSAERTGGSVSTLTIQRTQQEDSAVYLCASSLGGQGIAGNTIYFGEGSWLTVV.

There are a few counts of this clonotype. V gene TRBV6-6 combines with J gene TRBJ2-7; possible D gene TRBD1, 5 bases. The CDR3 runs 12 residues. Trimming took 2 bases from V and 7 from J, leaving 9 bases between them. The germline V gene has CDR1 MNHNY and CDR2 SVGAGI (reference sequence). In DNA, the CDR3 is TGTGCCAGCAGTTACGGGGCCCTAGAGCAGTACTTC. Encoded protein: CASSYGALEQYF.

This clonotype was observed at least ten times. The rearrangement links TRBV9 to TRBJ2-7, with a weak D call TRBD1 (8 bases). Germline-derived CDR1 and CDR2 are SGDLS and YYNGEE. Trimming stripped 0 bases from V and 6 bases from J, with 13 bases between. The CDR3 totals 14 residues. CDR3 DNA sequence: TGTGCCAGCAGCGTAGCATACAGGGGGGGCGAGCAGTACTTC. Translation: CASSVAYRGGEQYF.

The sample holds a few counts of this clonotype. V is TRBV27 and J is TRBJ2-2, with TRBD1 as a possible D gene (6 bases). This CDR3 region has 16 residues. V lost 5 bases and J 6 bases, leaving 19 bases between the germline ends. Germline assignment: CDR1 MNHEY and CDR2 SMNVEV (reference sequence). CDR3 protein: CASSPFPGVGAGELFF. CDR3 bases: TGTGCCAGCAGTCCCTTCCCAGGGGTAGGGGCCGGGGAGCTGTTTTTT.

This clonotype was seen repeatedly, ten times or more. J is TRBJ1-4 and V is TRBV28; D might be TRBD1 (5 bases). This CDR3 is 13 amino acids long. From germline, CDR1 is MDHEN and CDR2 SYDVKM. V was shortened by 5 bases and J by 8 bases, with 12 bases between the two germline ends. Written as DNA, the CDR3 is TGTGCCAGCAGTCCTGGGGGTTCCGAAAAACTGTTTTTT. It specifies CASSPGGSEKLFF.

This chain connects TRBV11-2 to TRBJ1-5, with TRBD1 as a possible D gene (5 bases). Per the germline V gene, CDR1 is SGHAT and CDR2 is FQNNGV. The CDR3 loop spans 13 amino acids. Trimming took 6 bases from V and 5 from J, leaving 11 bases between them. The CDR3 protein is CASSQGGDQPQHF. CDR3 DNA: TGTGCCAGCAGTCAGGGAGGGGATCAGCCCCAGCATTTT.

This clonotype was recorded many times. The CDR3 bases are TGCGCCAGCAGCCAAGATCGGCGGGACGGAGGAGTAAACACTGAAGCTTTCTTT. This gives the protein CASSQDRRDGGVNTEAFF. This sequence joins TRBV4-3 and TRBJ1-1; perhaps TRBD1 as D (5 bases). This CDR3 is 18 amino acids long. Trimming removed 0 bases from V and 2 bases from J, with 19 bases in between. Germline V gene sequence: CDR1 LGHNA, CDR2 YSLEER.

This clonotype was observed at least ten times. V is TRBV3-1 and J is TRBJ1-1; a weak D match, TRBD1 (6 bases). The length of the CDR3 is 14 residues. Trimming shortened V by 2 bases and J by 8 bases, and 15 bases separated the two germline ends. Germline loops: CDR1 LGHDT, CDR2 YNNKEL (reference sequence). The CDR3 DNA is TGTGCCAGCAGCCAATACTTAATCAGGGGCGAAGCTTTCTTT. Encoded protein: CASSQYLIRGEAFF.

This clonotype appeared many times. The V and J genes are TRBV6-1 and TRBJ2-1, with D perhaps matching TRBD2 (5 bases). This CDR3 is 14 amino acids long. V lost 6 bases to trimming and J lost 2 bases, with 11 bases between them. CDR1 is MNHNS, CDR2 SASEGT, per germline. In DNA form, the CDR3 reads TGTGCCAGCAGGCGGTGGGAGACCTACAATGAGCAGTTCTTC. Protein: CASRRWETYNEQFF.

The chain couples TRBV7-2 to TRBJ2-5; D gene unclear. Looked up from germline, CDR1 is SGHTA and CDR2 is FQGNSA. The V and J ends lost 5 bases and 5 bases respectively, with 12 bases between them. The CDR3 is made up of 13 amino acids. The CDR3 is CASSPQIGETQYF. CDR3 in DNA: TGTGCCAGCAGCCCTCAGATCGGGGAGACCCAGTACTTC.